This record concerns one TCR beta chain sequence. Antigen unknown. This entry belongs to a study of OX40 agonist ivuxolimab in advanced cancers. Study-level points and caveats: CD8+ T cells were the subset that, on average, had more expanded clones than CD4+.

The germline CDR1 and CDR2 sequences are SGHRS and YFSETQ. This CDR3 is built from 14 residues. V gave up 4 bases and J gave up 5 bases, with 13 bases separating them. At cycle 4 day 1, cycle 7 day 1, and baseline, blood was sampled. Only in-frame clones appear in the TCRdb table, and some are missing; sequencing was by immunoSEQ multiplex PCR. The data contain 150,000 to 170,000 clones, 90% to 95% of them singletons. This TCR was sampled from an adult with an advanced solid tumor such as melanoma, head and neck, liver or kidney cancer. The V gene is TRBV5-1, the J gene TRBJ2-1, with a weak D call TRBD2 (6 bases). Source: CD4+ or CD8+ T cells sorted from blood, taken in a trial of the OX40 agonist ivuxolimab. This CDR3 reads CASSDGTGHNEQFF. The CDR3 DNA follows: TGCGCCAGCAGCGACGGGACTGGTCACAATGAGCAGTTCTTC.